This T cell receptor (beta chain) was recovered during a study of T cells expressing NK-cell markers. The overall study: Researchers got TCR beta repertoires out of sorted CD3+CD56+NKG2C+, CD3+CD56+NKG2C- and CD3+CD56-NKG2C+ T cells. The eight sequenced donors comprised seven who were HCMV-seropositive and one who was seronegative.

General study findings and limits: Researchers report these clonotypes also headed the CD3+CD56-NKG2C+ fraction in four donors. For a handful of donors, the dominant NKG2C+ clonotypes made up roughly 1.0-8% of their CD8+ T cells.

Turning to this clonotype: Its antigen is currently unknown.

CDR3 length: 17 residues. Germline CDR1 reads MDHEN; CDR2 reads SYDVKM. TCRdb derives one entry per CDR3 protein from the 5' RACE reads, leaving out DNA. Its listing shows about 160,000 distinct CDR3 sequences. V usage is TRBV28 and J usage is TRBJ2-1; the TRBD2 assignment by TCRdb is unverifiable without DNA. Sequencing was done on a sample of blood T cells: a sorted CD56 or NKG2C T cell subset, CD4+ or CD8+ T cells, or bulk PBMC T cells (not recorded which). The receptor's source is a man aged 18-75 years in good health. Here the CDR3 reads CASSLLSGGGSYNEQFF.